The sequence of this T cell receptor beta chain was determined in a study of T-cell memory formation after mild COVID-19. As regards this clonotype: What it binds is unknown.

Whole-study results and caveats: CD4+ contracting clones lay mainly in CM and EM, CD8+ ones in EMRA.

V shed 1 base and J shed 4 bases, with 8 bases lying between them. This CDR3 contains 14 residues. Germline assignment: CDR1 SGHVS and CDR2 FQNEAQ. TCRdb fed the 5' RACE reads into MiXCR, producing one record per CDR3 protein. This repertoire shows approximately 560,000 distinct CDR3 sequences, roughly a sixth found once; its top ten account for about 8.1%. The sample taken for sequencing was PBMCs or a T cell subset sorted from them (not recorded which). The TCR originated in an adult woman who had mild COVID-19 (a few samples of this study predate the infection). Cell type and time point are not known. The genes are TRBV7-8 and TRBJ1-3; D is ambiguous. CDR3 sequence (DNA): TGTGCCAGCAGCTTAGTGGTTCGGGGAAACACCATATATTTT. This translates into CASSLVVRGNTIYF.